A single TCR beta chain is shown here with its context. Its matching antigen is unknown. Assay: immunoSEQ multiplex PCR; the TCRdb copy retains only in-frame clones and omits some. The table has 45,000 to 55,000 clones, 80% to 90% seen once. The sample originates from a study of cytomegalovirus exposure and HLA in healthy donors. The CDR3 sequence is 19 residues long. Germline CDR1 is SGHNT and CDR2 is YENEEA. V lost 8 bases to trimming and J lost 4 bases, with 33 bases between them. Study-wide points: The tendency of first-cohort TCR clusters to co-occur in the 90 to 150 validation repertoires was the finding of a later analysis.

Sequencing used PBMCs. This chain joins TRBV11-3 and TRBJ2-7; D remains unclear. The origin of this receptor is a woman younger than 45 in good health and CMV-seronegative. The CDR3 sequence is CASGYKISLRLSNGYEQYF. In nucleotides, the CDR3 is TGTGCCAGCGGGTACAAAATATCGCTCAGGTTGAGTAATGGTTACGAGCAGTACTTC.